This entry features one T cell receptor (beta chain) sequence. The clone's antigen remains unknown. No much larger clone exists at a distance of one base, and base qualities are not known. The sample originates from a study of human versus mouse CDR3 diversity and MHC coevolution (dated by TCRdb to about 2017). In the study overall: The immunoSEQ assay was reported to detect one in 200,000 T cells and to minimize multiplex PCR amplification bias. Valid reads per sample ranged from roughly 5.5 x 10^6 to 1.6 x 10^7 across mouse and human samples. Human naive CD4 T cell repertoires served as a reference for TCR selection on multiple MHC II alleles, compared against human-TCR-locus transgenic mice with single MHC II. Three healthy volunteer blood donors were included in the human cohort, with one aged 30 to 40, one aged 40 to 50 and one aged 60 to 69 at collection.

Beyond this particular receptor, the publication reports: On average, humans had more CDR3 deletions and insertions than mice, indicating greater exonuclease and TdT activity. Because human T cells were selected on about 6 MHC II alleles, repertoire diversity in humans and mice was not considered directly comparable. iCHAO1 estimates gave humans the largest TCR beta repertoire, about 1.6 million clonotypes, attributed likely to selection by multiple MHC II molecules. Among all compared groups, most of the three human donors had the lowest clonal inequality scores.

Fluorescence-activated cell sorting was used to pull naive CD4 T cells, meaning cells that were CD45RO-negative and CD62L-positive, out of the PBMCs. From each donor, about 50 ml of fresh peripheral blood was taken, and Ficoll density centrifugation was then used to isolate PBMCs. Cells were sorted on a FACSAria III instrument, and every sample had a purity above 95%. The QIAGEN blood and tissue kit was used to extract genomic DNA from sorted cells, and the DNA was quantified on a NanoDrop 1000. The immunoSEQ platform deep sequenced and quantified TCR alpha and beta chains by multiplex PCR of genomic DNA. The paper's processing steps were these. TCR sequences were annotated using IMGT gene and region definitions. Out-of-frame rearrangements were used as a proxy for the preselection repertoire and compared with in-frame clonotypes. To estimate repertoire size, the study used the iCHAO1 estimator that comes with the immunoSEQ platform. A Gini index, which is based on the Lorenz curve, was applied to in-frame amino acid clonotypes to measure clonal inequality. The intersect function in the R package tcR was used to count shared clonotypes, while the Jaccard index served to score similarity. Principal component analysis of V, J and V-J usage frequencies was run with the R prcomp function without normalization. What TCRdb holds here is the immuneACCESS table cut down to in-frame rearrangements. Part of the clones is not present; checked against another copy, under half of the missing clones reflect an unresolved V gene, and the others are unexplained. V and J calls plus clone size are reproduced from that table; the DNA served to infer D and trimming. A total of about 83,000 clones appear in this sample, roughly 92% of them only once. Roughly 0.16% of the sample comes from the top ten.

V loses 5 bases, J loses 6 bases, and the germline ends lie 10 bases apart. CDR1 and CDR2 are read off the germline V gene as SGHVS and FNYEAQ. Its CDR3 holds 13 amino acids, cysteine through phenylalanine. Of all the DNA, just the CDR3 is kept, 39 bases in frame from base 1. In this chain, TRBV7-6 is recombined with TRBJ2-2; there is no confident call for the D gene. Sequenced material: naive CD4+ T cells from blood. The cell subset or site label here, explained by the study, means: CD45RO-negative CD62L-positive naive CD4 T cells. The clonotype was recovered from a person between 30 and 69 years old in good health. Here the CDR3 is given as CASSGRVAGELFF. In nucleotide form, the sequence is TGTGCCAGCAGCGGTAGAGTCGCCGGGGAGCTGTTTTTT.